This TCR beta chain emerged from a study of T-cell memory formation after mild COVID-19. Whole-study context: The study found TCR clusters largely donor specific. Findings of the study overall: Contracting clones from day 15 to 85 showed balanced CD4/CD8; later expanders favored CD4+. CD8+ contracting clones occupied EMRA, while CD4+ ones occupied mainly CM and EM.

MiXCR, applied by TCRdb to the 5' RACE reads, yields one record per CDR3 protein. The data contain about 560,000 distinct CDR3 sequences, about a fifth of them singletons. On this clonotype itself: Its antigen remains unidentified.

Trimming took 4 bases from V and 9 from J; bases not matched to a gene: 10. This CDR3 is built from 15 residues. Germline CDR1 is LNHNV and CDR2 is YYDKDF (reference sequence). The sequence came from an adult woman who had mild COVID-19 (a few samples of this study predate the infection). Cell type and time point are not known. The sequenced material came from PBMCs or a T cell subset sorted from them (not recorded which). The chain recombines TRBV15 with TRBJ2-1; 9 bases are a match to TRBD2. CDR3 amino acids: CATSNVVAGDFEQFF. In nucleotides, the CDR3 is TGTGCCACCAGCAACGTGGTAGCGGGAGATTTTGAGCAGTTCTTC.